This T cell receptor beta chain is drawn from a study of blood T cell repertoires in COVID-19 (dated by TCRdb to the early 2020s). Regarding the study in general: Samples covering the acute and convalescent phases of COVID-19 were provided by collaborators in the United States, Italy and Spain. The material from the prospective study consisted of cDNA or gDNA derived from T cells, B-cell-depleted T cells, or PBMCs. Subjects who had been exposed to COVID-19, were actively infected with it, or had recovered from it provided the deeply sampled blood TCRbeta repertoires that made up the dataset. The repertoires were released in a freely available public database intended as a resource for research on the immune response to SARS-CoV-2. The samples were drawn from two sources: the first 160 participants of the ongoing ImmuneRACE study, and 1,000 to 1,500 subjects contributed by 6 global collaborators. Sample metadata almost always included a de-identified subject ID, COVID-19 status, age in years and sex. HLA class I and class II types, where available, came from metadata supplied by the sample provider rather than from assay-based typing. Summary of the overall study and its limitations: How much clinical and demographic metadata was included differed by source and by participant, and the metadata was provided uncurated.

V and J are trimmed by 4 bases and 5 bases, and the gene matches miss 12 bases of the junction. The germline V gene supplies CDR1 SGHRS and CDR2 YFSETQ. Including cysteine and phenylalanine, the CDR3 has 17 amino acids. Left in the record is the CDR3 DNA by itself, 51 bases read in frame from the first base. The collaborating institutions used their own protocols to collect whole blood in K2EDTA tubes. Collaborator samples were shipped for TCRbeta analysis as frozen whole blood, isolated PBMCs, or DNA extracted from either sample type. TCRbeta CDR3 regions were amplified from genomic DNA using the immunoSEQ Assay, a bias-controlled multiplex PCR. In the paper's pipeline: The number of nucleated cells in each sample was estimated from the amplification of reference gene primers within the assay. To quantify the absolute abundance of each unique TCRbeta CDR3 rearrangement, sequence reads were collapsed and filtered. For each sample, productive Simpson clonality was calculated as the square root of Simpson's diversity index over productive rearrangements. The table comes from immuneACCESS by way of TCRdb, which keeps in-frame sequences with V and J called. Part of the clones is missing from these tables; in studies checked, under half for an unresolved V gene and the rest for unknown reasons. V, J and clone size reflect that table, while D and trimming were determined from the DNA. The sample table holds fewer than 150,000 clones, of which under 90% were seen once. About 6.4% of the sample lies in the top ten.

About this clone itself: What antigen it recognizes has not been identified. The record has no base qualities; no much larger clone is one base away.

Input material: peripheral blood. This clonotype was sampled from a human donor in a cohort sampled during active COVID-19. The chain links TRBV5-1 with TRBJ2-1; TRBD2 lines up with 10 middle nucleotides. The sequence in DNA is TGCGCCAGCAGCCAAAATCCTACTAGCGGGGAGGACAATGAGCAGTTCTTC. It translates to CASSQNPTSGEDNEQFF.